The next 10 T cell receptor beta chains were all read from a single sample in a study of blood T cell repertoires in COVID-19. Sequencing used immunoSEQ multiplex PCR; TCRdb keeps in-frame clones, though not all of them. The repertoire holds 35,000 to 55,000 clones, with 69% as singletons. The sample was peripheral blood. All receptors derive from a man older than 75 with acute or convalescent COVID-19.

The V and J genes are TRBV11-2 and TRBJ2-6; the match to TRBD1 covers 10 bases. Germline loops: CDR1 SGHAT, CDR2 FQNNGV. J gave up 1 base and V 5 bases, and 2 bases lay outside the gene matches. The CDR3 has 16 amino acids. In DNA, the CDR3 is TGTGCCAGCAGCCGGGACAGGGGATCTGGGGCCAACGTCCTGACTTTC. Translating gives CASSRDRGSGANVLTF.

This clone is a singleton in its sample. This rearrangement joins TRBV5-1 to TRBJ1-3, with 7 bases that match TRBD1. The CDR3 contains 15 residues. The V gene's germline CDR1 is SGHRS and CDR2 YFSETQ. V lost 4 bases, J lost 3 bases, and 7 bases stayed unmatched. The CDR3 nucleotides are TGCGCCAGCAGCACCGACAGGGATGGTGGAAACACCATATATTTT. As protein: CASSTDRDGGNTIYF.

The V gene is TRBV7-2, the J gene TRBJ1-1; possible D gene TRBD1, 5 bases. Germline assignment: CDR1 SGHTA and CDR2 FQGNSA. Trimming took off 11 bases at V and 3 bases at J, with 22 bases between the two ends. The CDR3 is 15 amino acids. Written as DNA, the CDR3 is TGTGCCTCCTATTCGGGGGAGGGGTGGGACACTGAAGCTTTCTTT. It encodes CASYSGEGWDTEAFF.

The chain links TRBV9 to TRBJ1-2; D unresolved. V was trimmed by 0 bases and J by 7 bases, leaving 16 bases between them. Germline CDR1 SGDLS, CDR2 YYNGEE. The CDR3 is 15 amino acids. CDR3 residues: CASSVVQTPLSGYTF. The CDR3 DNA is TGTGCCAGCAGCGTAGTTCAGACTCCTTTGAGTGGCTACACCTTC. Complete variable domain (other parts from reference TRBV9 and TRBJ1-2): DSGVTQTPKHLITATGQRVTLRCSPRSGDLSVYWYQQSLDQGLQFLIQYYNGEERAKGNILERFSAQQFPDLHSELNLSSLELGDSALYFCASSVVQTPLSGYTFGSGTRLTVV.

The genes are TRBV5-1 and TRBJ1-3; D not certain. V was clipped by 4 bases and J by 4 bases, with 9 bases between them. Germline CDR1 is SGHRS and CDR2 is YFSETQ. This CDR3 region has 13 residues. The CDR3 sequence: CASSPGLGNTIYF. In DNA form, the CDR3 reads TGCGCCAGCAGCCCCGGACTGGGAAACACCATATATTTT.

As for this clone: Different DNA sequences within this sample yield the same CDR3. The chain recombines TRBV5-4 with TRBJ1-2, with D possibly being TRBD1 (6 bases). Germline CDR1 is SGHNT and CDR2 is YYREEE (reference sequence). The CDR3 is 13 amino acids. V dropped 0 bases and J dropped 5 bases, with 8 bases sitting between them. CDR3 sequence (DNA): TGTGCCAGCAGCTTGGACAGGGAGTATGGCTACACCTTC. Translating gives CASSLDREYGYTF.

The V gene is TRBV27, the J gene TRBJ2-7, with 8 bases that match TRBD1. The CDR3 length is 13 residues. Trimming cost V 6 bases and J 4 bases; bases outside gene matches: 5. Germline CDR1 and CDR2: MNHEY and SMNVEV (reference sequence). In nucleotides, the CDR3 is TGTGCCAGCAGCCAGGGGGCTTGGTACGAGCAGTACTTC. Translation: CASSQGAWYEQYF.

This clone was observed once. DNA for the CDR3: TGTGCCGTAGGCCAGGGGCGGACTGGCGGCTACACCTTC. Translating it yields CAVGQGRTGGYTF. The rearrangement joins TRBV19 to TRBJ1-2; D is perhaps TRBD1 (6 bases). Trimming left V 11 bases short and J 8 bases short, with 21 bases between. The CDR3 runs 13 residues. Germline values: CDR1 LNHDA, CDR2 SQIVND (reference sequence).

The V call is TRBV19, the J call TRBJ2-7; possibly TRBD1 for D (5 bases). V was shortened by 3 bases and J by 5 bases, with 14 bases between the two germline ends. The germline gives CDR1 LNHDA, CDR2 SQIVND (reference sequence). The CDR3 spans 14 residues. CDR3 coding DNA: TGTGCCAGTAGTATGGTCTTGGCAGGGAACGAGCAGTACTTC. Translation gives CASSMVLAGNEQYF.

This chain uses TRBV9 with TRBJ1-1; no firm D call. Trimming shortened V by 0 bases and J by 3 bases, and 12 bases separated the two germline ends. The CDR3 covers 15 residues. Germline-derived CDR1 and CDR2 are SGDLS and YYNGEE. CDR3: CASSVAPASDTEAFF. CDR3 in DNA: TGTGCCAGCAGCGTAGCTCCCGCATCAGACACTGAAGCTTTCTTT.